Listed here are 25 T cell receptor beta chains from one sample, sequenced in a study of blood T cell repertoires in COVID-19. Some clones are missing from TCRdb's copy, which holds only in-frame ones; the method was immunoSEQ multiplex PCR. The sample has about 200,000 clones, 88% seen once. The source material was peripheral blood. Receptors were obtained from a man aged 18-30 years with active or convalescent COVID-19.

The chain couples TRBV6-5 to TRBJ1-2; 7 nucleotides match TRBD1. After removal of 10 bases from V and 5 bases from J, the junction contained 10 bases not matched to a gene. Germline assignment: CDR1 MNHEY and CDR2 SVGAGI. The CDR3 has 13 amino acids. The CDR3 region has the DNA TGTGCCACCTGGCGACAGGGAGGTTATGGCTACACCTTC. It is translated as CATWRQGGYGYTF.

The chain has TRBV6-5 and TRBJ2-6; D possibly corresponds to TRBD1 (5 bases). CDR1 and CDR2 (germline): MNHEY, SVGAGI. V was trimmed by 7 bases and J by 0 bases, leaving 10 bases between them. The CDR3 is 15 amino acids. The CDR3 region is CASKKQGSGANVLTF. As DNA, the CDR3 is TGTGCCAGCAAAAAGCAGGGCTCTGGGGCCAACGTCCTGACTTTC.

Notes on this clone: In the same sample, other DNA sequences code for this CDR3. The chain carries TRBV19 and TRBJ2-2; 12 positions agree with TRBD2. Germline CDR1 is LNHDA and CDR2 is SQIVND (reference sequence). Trimming removed 4 bases from V and 3 bases from J; junction bases left unmatched: 0. The CDR3 consists of 15 residues. DNA for the CDR3: TGTGCCAGTAGTAGACTAGCGGGAGACACCGGGGAGCTGTTTTTT. Its translation: CASSRLAGDTGELFF.

This rearrangement joins TRBV4-2 to TRBJ2-2; 14 bases fit TRBD2. J was trimmed by 9 bases and V by 1 base; bases with no gene match: 7. The CDR3 contains 17 residues. The V gene's germline CDR1 is LGHNA and CDR2 YNFKEQ. The CDR3 loop reads CASSQAMGLAGERELFF. Written as DNA, the CDR3 is TGTGCCAGCAGCCAAGCTATGGGACTAGCGGGAGAAAGGGAGCTGTTTTTT.

The chain joins TRBV6-5 to TRBJ1-3; tentatively, D is TRBD1 (5 bases). V was cut by 0 bases and J by 2 bases, with 11 bases left in between. The CDR3 contains 16 residues. Germline CDR1 reads MNHEY; CDR2 reads SVGAGI. CDR3 sequence: CASSYSYQGTGNTIYF. The DNA for the CDR3 is TGTGCCAGCAGTTACTCTTACCAGGGTACTGGAAACACCATATATTTT.

V usage is TRBV19 and J usage is TRBJ2-1, with D maybe TRBD1 (8 bases). CDR1 is LNHDA and CDR2 is SQIVND in the germline V gene (reference sequence). The ends were cut back, 6 bases at V and 4 bases at J, with 25 bases in the middle. The CDR3 totals 18 residues. The CDR3 here is CASRSTGGALLPYNEQFF. DNA of the CDR3: TGTGCCAGTAGAAGCACAGGGGGGGCGTTGTTACCTTACAATGAGCAGTTCTTC.

In nucleotides, the CDR3 is TGCAGCGTAAACACAAAAAGACAGGGTGGCCAAACGGAAGCTTACGAGCAGTACTTC. Amino acid sequence: CSVNTKRQGGQTEAYEQYF. The rearrangement uses TRBV29-1 and TRBJ2-7; TRBD1 matches at 7 bases. Per germline, CDR1 SQVTM and CDR2 ANQGSEA. V dropped 6 bases and J dropped 4; count of bases not matched to a gene: 27. The CDR3 contains 19 residues.

The genes are TRBV6-1 and TRBJ2-3, with D maybe TRBD1 (6 bases). This CDR3 contains 14 residues. Germline V gene data show CDR1 as MNHNS and CDR2 as SASEGT. V lost 9 bases and J lost 9, with 22 bases in between. CDR3 in amino acids: CASTDKDSPRTQYF. The CDR3 DNA is TGTGCCAGTACCGACAAGGACAGCCCAAGAACGCAGTATTTT.

The V gene is TRBV30, the J gene TRBJ1-4, with TRBD1 matching 7 bases. This CDR3 comprises 13 residues. V dropped 5 bases and J dropped 2; count of bases not matched to a gene: 2. Germline assignment: CDR1 GTSNPN and CDR2 SVGIG (reference sequence). The CDR3: CAWGGQTNEKLFF. DNA of the CDR3: TGTGCCTGGGGGGGACAGACTAATGAAAAACTGTTTTTT. Based on the CDR3 plus reference TRBV30 and TRBJ1-4, the full variable domain is SQTIHQWPATLVQPVGSPLSLECTVEGTSNPNLYWYRQAAGRGLQLLFYSVGIGQISSEVPQNLSASRPQDRQFILSSKKLLLSDSGFYLCAWGGQTNEKLFFGSGTQLSVL.

J is TRBJ2-6 and V is TRBV28, with 12 nucleotides matching TRBD2. CDR3 length: 19 residues. CDR1 is MDHEN, CDR2 SYDVKM, per germline. Trimming cost V 6 bases and J 0 bases; bases outside gene matches: 9. CDR3 in amino acids: CASSLPGLAGSSGANVLTF. DNA of the CDR3: TGTGCCAGCAGCCTTCCCGGACTAGCGGGATCCTCTGGGGCCAACGTCCTGACTTTC. The complete variable domain, with remaining parts taken from reference TRBV28 and TRBJ2-6, reads DVKVTQSSRYLVKRTGEKVFLECVQDMDHENMFWYRQDPGLGLRLIYFSYDVKMKEKGDIPEGYSVSREKKERFSLILESASTNQTSMYLCASSLPGLAGSSGANVLTFGAGSRLTVL.

This chain connects TRBV10-3 to TRBJ2-2; TRBD2 is a possible D gene (5 bases). Trimming stripped 2 bases from V and 7 bases from J, with 11 bases between. The CDR3 has 14 amino acids. Looked up from germline, CDR1 is ENHRY and CDR2 is SYGVKD. The CDR3 sequence is CAISERGSHGELFF. DNA for the CDR3: TGTGCCATCAGTGAGCGAGGGTCACACGGGGAGCTGTTTTTT.

The chain uses TRBV5-5 and TRBJ2-1; 7 bases agree with TRBD1. Looked up from germline, CDR1 is SGHKS and CDR2 is YYEKEE (reference sequence). Trimming took 3 bases from V and 8 from J; bases not matched to a gene: 2. This CDR3 has 12 amino acids. CDR3 DNA sequence: TGTGCCAGCAGCTCACAGGGGTATGAGCAGTTCTTC. Residues: CASSSQGYEQFF.

This chain uses TRBV9 with TRBJ2-1; D ambiguous. CDR3 length: 15 amino acids. Deletions cut 0 bases from V and 6 bases from J, with 13 bases between. Germline V gene data show CDR1 as SGDLS and CDR2 as YYNGEE. The CDR3 DNA reads as TGTGCCAGCAGCGTAGGCCCGACAAGAAGCAATGAGCAGTTCTTC. Protein: CASSVGPTRSNEQFF.

This clone has only a few counts. This chain links TRBV29-1 with TRBJ2-2, with 10 bases fitting TRBD2. This CDR3 contains 17 residues. CDR1 SQVTM and CDR2 ANQGSEA come from the germline V gene. V dropped 4 bases and J dropped 5; count of bases not matched to a gene: 13. The DNA for the CDR3 is TGCAGCGTTGGGTCAATGCTAGCGGGAGTGCAGACCGGGGAGCTGTTTTTT. Translation gives CSVGSMLAGVQTGELFF.

The chain joins TRBV7-2 to TRBJ1-3, with TRBD1 matching over 8 bases. Germline CDR1 and CDR2: SGHTA and FQGNSA. V gave up 5 bases and J gave up 5 bases; unmatched junction bases: 8. The CDR3 is 15 amino acids. The CDR3 nucleotides are TGTGCCAGCAGCCCAAACAGGGGGATGAGAAACACCATATATTTT. Translation: CASSPNRGMRNTIYF. The full variable domain, its missing parts supplied by reference TRBV7-2 and TRBJ1-3, is GAGVSQSPSNKVTEKGKDVELRCDPISGHTALYWYRQSLGQGLEFLIYFQGNSAPDKSGLPSDRFSAERTGGSVSTLTIQRTQQEDSAVYLCASSPNRGMRNTIYFGEGSWLTVV.

The CDR3 sequence: CASSPSYSANEKLFF. For the CDR3, the DNA is TGTGCCAGCAGCCCATCTTACAGTGCTAATGAAAAACTGTTTTTT. The chain has TRBV3-1 (or the pseudogene TRBV3-2) and TRBJ1-4; no clear D. Trimming cost V 4 bases and J 3 bases, with 12 bases left between them. CDR1 is LGHDT and CDR2 is YNNKEL in the germline V gene (reference sequence). The CDR3 sequence is 15 residues long.

The CDR3 loop is CSWGTGGEQYF. The CDR3 DNA follows: TGCAGCTGGGGGACAGGAGGCGAGCAGTACTTC. V and J are TRBV29-1 and TRBJ2-7; TRBD1 matches at 8 bases. From germline, CDR1 is SQVTM and CDR2 ANQGSEA. Trimming removed 8 bases from V and 6 bases from J; junction bases left unmatched: 6. The CDR3 is 11 residues long.

V and J are TRBV11-3 and TRBJ2-1, with 10 bases aligning to TRBD2. Germline CDR1 reads SGHNT; CDR2 reads YENEEA. V trimming: 3 bases; J trimming: 6 bases; junction bases outside the gene matches: 5. This CDR3 region has 15 residues. The CDR3 bases are TGTGCCAGCAGCTTTAGCCTAGCGGGAGCCAATGAGCAGTTCTTC. This codes for CASSFSLAGANEQFF.

This sequence joins TRBV11-2 and TRBJ2-5; weak D call: TRBD1 (5 bases). Trimming cost V 3 bases and J 2 bases, with 7 bases left between them. CDR1 and CDR2 (germline): SGHAT, FQNNGV. The CDR3 loop spans 13 amino acids. CDR3 nucleotide sequence: TGTGCCAGCAGCTTGACAGTTCAAGAGACCCAGTACTTC. Translated, it gives CASSLTVQETQYF.

This chain joins TRBV23-1 and TRBJ2-3; D possibly corresponds to TRBD1 (6 bases). TRBV23-1 carries the ORF label, with uncertain function. The CDR3 length is 18 residues. V lost 2 bases, J lost 2 bases, and 20 bases lay in between. The CDR3 loop is CASSQPLGQNFNTDTQYF. The CDR3 DNA reads as TGCGCCAGCAGTCAACCCCTTGGACAGAACTTTAACACAGATACGCAGTATTTT.

CDR3 DNA sequence: TGTGCCAGCTCACTTTATAGACAGGGGGCGATGGAAGGGCAGCCCCAGCATTTT. Residues: CASSLYRQGAMEGQPQHF. This chain joins TRBV18 and TRBJ1-5; 10 nucleotides match TRBD1. CDR3 length: 18 residues. Germline V gives CDR1 KGHSH, CDR2 LQKENI. V lost 4 bases and J lost 7; bases outside the gene matches: 16.

CDR3 in amino acids: CASSPRLAGRVEQFF. DNA of the CDR3: TGTGCCAGCAGCCCCAGACTAGCGGGAAGGGTAGAGCAGTTCTTC. The V call is TRBV9, the J call TRBJ2-1, with 11 bases lining up with TRBD2. Germline CDR1 and CDR2: SGDLS and YYNGEE. Trimming took 4 bases from V and 10 from J; bases not matched to a gene: 10. The CDR3 consists of 15 residues.

The genes are TRBV19 and TRBJ2-3, with a weak D call TRBD1 (6 bases). Germline V lookup: CDR1 LNHDA, CDR2 SQIVND (reference sequence). Trimming took 8 bases from V and 2 from J, leaving 20 bases between them. CDR3 length equals 16 residues. CDR3 loop: CASATFYRDNTDTQYF. The CDR3 DNA is TGTGCCAGTGCCACTTTCTACCGGGACAACACAGATACGCAGTATTTT.

The J gene is TRBJ2-1, the V gene TRBV5-8; 10 positions match TRBD2. Per the germline V gene, CDR1 is SGHTS and CDR2 is YDEGEE. The trim removed 4 bases at V and 0 bases at J, leaving 7 bases unmatched. CDR3 size: 17 residues. In nucleotides, the CDR3 is TGTGCCAGCAGCCGGGGACTAGCGAAAAGCTCCTACAATGAGCAGTTCTTC. It translates to CASSRGLAKSSYNEQFF. Combining the CDR3 with reference TRBV5-8 and TRBJ2-1 gives the whole variable domain EAGVTQSPTHLIKTRGQQATLRCSPISGHTSVYWYQQALGLGLQFLLWYDEGEERNRGNFPPRFSGRQFPNYSSELNVNALELEDSALYLCASSRGLAKSSYNEQFFGPGTRLTVL.

The chain combines TRBV2 with TRBJ1-1; TRBD1 might be the D (6 bases). The CDR3 consists of 15 residues. V was trimmed by 10 bases and J by 0 bases, leaving 18 bases between them. Germline V gene lookup returns CDR1 SNHLY and CDR2 FYNNEI. The CDR3 region has the DNA TGTGCCACCGCTTACAACGGACAGATGAACACTGAAGCTTTCTTT. Its protein is CATAYNGQMNTEAFF.